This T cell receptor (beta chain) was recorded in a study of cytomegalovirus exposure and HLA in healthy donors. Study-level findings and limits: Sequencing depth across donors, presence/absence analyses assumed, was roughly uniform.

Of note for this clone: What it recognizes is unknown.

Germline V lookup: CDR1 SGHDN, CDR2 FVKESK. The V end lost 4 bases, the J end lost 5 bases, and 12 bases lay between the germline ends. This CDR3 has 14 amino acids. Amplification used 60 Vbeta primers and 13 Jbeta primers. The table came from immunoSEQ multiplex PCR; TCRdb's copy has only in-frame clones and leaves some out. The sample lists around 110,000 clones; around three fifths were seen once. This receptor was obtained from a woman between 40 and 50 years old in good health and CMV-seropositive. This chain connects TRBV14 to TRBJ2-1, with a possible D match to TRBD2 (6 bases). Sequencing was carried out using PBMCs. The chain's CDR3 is CASSLRDWDNEQFF. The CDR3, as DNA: TGTGCCAGCAGCCTCCGGGACTGGGACAATGAGCAGTTCTTC. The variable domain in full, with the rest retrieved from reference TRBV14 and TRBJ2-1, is EAGVTQFPSHSVIEKGQTVTLRCDPISGHDNLYWYRRVMGKEIKFLLHFVKESKQDESGMPNNRFLAERTGGTYSTLKVQPAELEDSGVYFCASSLRDWDNEQFFGPGTRLTVL.